This T cell receptor beta chain was captured in a study of control samples from healthy donors and cancer patients. CDR1 is MNHEY, CDR2 SVGAGI, per germline. V shed 6 bases and J 4 bases; nucleotides not matched to a gene: 9. CDR3 size: 15 residues. Clones were read by immunoSEQ multiplex PCR, and TCRdb kept only the in-frame ones, dropping some. The data show 90,000 to 130,000 clones, with about 80% seen just once and roughly 6.5% held by the top ten. Sequenced: blood. The source is a man aged 18 to 35 in good health. J is TRBJ1-1 and V is TRBV6-5; 9 bases are shared with TRBD1. The CDR3 loop is CASRAGQGRGTEAFF. The CDR3, as DNA: TGTGCCAGCAGGGCGGGACAGGGTCGGGGCACTGAAGCTTTCTTT.